The rows below give T cell receptor beta chains drawn from one sample of a study of control samples from healthy donors and cancer patients. Libraries were prepared by immunoSEQ multiplex PCR; TCRdb keeps only in-frame clonotypes and omits some of them. The sample includes about 170,000 clones, 75% to 95% of them seen just once. Sequencing input: blood. The receptors come from a woman aged 25 to 39 in good health. CDR3s include the opening cysteine and the closing phenylalanine or tryptophan. A D gene is named only where the DNA matches it firmly. Clone size is stated in some rows and not others, as once, few, many or a class when expanded.

J gene,clone size,D gene,V gene,CDR3 protein,CDR3 DNA
TRBJ1-6,.,TRBD1,TRBV7-2,CASSLTRTGNYNSPLHF,TGTGCCAGCAGCCTTACCCGGACAGGGAACTATAATTCACCCCTCCACTTT
TRBJ2-7,.,.,TRBV28,CASSLGGGYLSYEQYF,TGTGCCAGCAGTTTAGGGGGGGGCTACCTCTCCTACGAGCAGTACTTC
TRBJ2-7,.,TRBD1,TRBV5-1,CASSPHRGEQYF,TGCGCCAGCAGCCCCCACAGGGGGGAGCAGTACTTC
TRBJ2-1,.,.,TRBV6-4,CASSSDSYNEQFF,TGTGCCAGCAGTTCGGACTCCTACAATGAGCAGTTCTTC
TRBJ2-3,.,TRBD2,TRBV6-2/TRBV6-3,CASSSRTSGRDTQYF,TGTGCCAGCAGTTCCCGGACTAGCGGGAGGGATACGCAGTATTTT
TRBJ1-2,.,.,TRBV29-1,CSVDPGTFYGYTF,TGCAGCGTTGATCCCGGGACTTTCTATGGCTACACCTTC
TRBJ1-5,.,TRBD1,TRBV25-1,CASTGTGGNQPQHF,TGTGCCAGCACCGGGACAGGGGGGAATCAGCCCCAGCATTTT
TRBJ1-1,.,.,TRBV12-3/TRBV12-4,CASTLQLFEAFF,TGTGCCAGCACTCTCCAGCTGTTTGAAGCTTTCTTT
TRBJ1-6,.,.,TRBV7-3,CASSLETKNSPLHF,TGTGCCAGCAGCTTGGAGACAAAGAATTCACCCCTCCACTTT
TRBJ1-5,.,.,TRBV4-1,CASSQERGQPQHF,TGCGCCAGCAGCCAAGAGAGGGGTCAGCCCCAGCATTTT
TRBJ2-3,once,TRBD1,TRBV3-1/TRBV3-2,CASSQGQGVTDTQYF,TGTGCCAGCAGCCAAGGACAGGGGGTTACAGATACGCAGTATTTT
TRBJ1-3,.,.,TRBV12-5,CASEGQASGNTIYF,TGTGCTAGCGAAGGGCAGGCCTCTGGAAACACCATATATTTT
TRBJ2-2,.,TRBD1,TRBV27,CASSWDRGYTGELFF,TGTGCCAGCAGTTGGGACAGGGGGTACACCGGGGAGCTGTTTTTT
TRBJ1-2,.,TRBD1,TRBV4-1,CASSQPRQGEYGYTF,TGCGCCAGCAGCCAACCCCGACAGGGGGAATACGGCTACACCTTC
TRBJ1-2,.,.,TRBV20-1,CSARDIYGYTF,TGCAGTGCTCGGGACATCTATGGCTACACCTTC
TRBJ1-4,.,TRBD1,TRBV6-5,CASRPPGTGNEKLFF,TGTGCCAGCAGGCCCCCCGGGACAGGGAACGAAAAACTGTTTTTT
TRBJ1-2,.,TRBD1,TRBV14,CASSQGSRGRGYGYTF,TGTGCCAGCAGCCAAGGATCCAGGGGGAGAGGCTATGGCTACACCTTC
TRBJ2-7,.,TRBD1,TRBV18,CASSPVGTDYEQYF,TGTGCCAGCTCACCCGTCGGGACAGATTACGAGCAGTACTTC
TRBJ2-2,.,.,TRBV7-2,CASSHSGTENTGELFF,TGTGCCAGCAGCCACTCCGGGACGGAGAACACCGGGGAGCTGTTTTTT
TRBJ1-6,.,.,TRBV6-5,CASSRAGANNSPLHF,TGTGCCAGCAGTAGGGCGGGGGCTAATAATTCACCCCTCCACTTT
TRBJ2-5,.,.,TRBV28,CASSGRPLQETQYF,TGTGCCAGCAGTGGGAGACCGCTCCAAGAGACCCAGTACTTC
TRBJ1-2,.,TRBD1,TRBV15,CATRPTGAGYGYTF,TGTGCCACCAGACCAACAGGGGCCGGCTATGGCTACACCTTC
TRBJ2-1,once,.,TRBV28,CASRQGGSEQFF,TGTGCCAGCAGGCAGGGGGGGAGTGAGCAGTTCTTC
TRBJ1-4,few,TRBD1,TRBV4-2,CASSQGGGQGNEKLFF,TGTGCCAGCAGCCAAGGGGGCGGACAGGGGAATGAAAAACTGTTTTTT
TRBJ1-1,.,.,TRBV6-5,CASTGGTEAFF,TGTGCCAGCACGGGTGGCACTGAAGCTTTCTTT
TRBJ2-7,.,.,TRBV7-2,CASSLPSYEQYF,TGTGCCAGCAGCTTACCCTCCTACGAGCAGTACTTC
TRBJ2-1,.,.,TRBV5-6,CASTNIPGEYNEQFF,TGTGCCAGCACCAATATACCGGGAGAATACAATGAGCAGTTCTTC
TRBJ2-4,.,.,TRBV15,CATSTGEINIQYF,TGTGCCACCAGCACAGGGGAGATAAACATTCAGTACTTC